This T cell receptor beta chain was observed in a study of T cells in Graves' hyperthyroidism and ophthalmopathy. About the study: Blood was drawn when the patient was first diagnosed and still untreated.

The CDR3 regions of TCR beta were amplified from RNA transcripts. TCR CDR3 regions were first amplified by RT-PCR with HTBI primers. MiXCR was run by TCRdb on the multiplex PCR reads, yielding one entry per CDR3 protein. This sample has 600,000 to 750,000 distinct CDR3 sequences, with around a sixth found just once. Germline V gene data show CDR1 as SQVTM and CDR2 as ANQGSEA. This CDR3 has 12 amino acids. V was trimmed by 7 bases and J by 4 bases, leaving 14 bases between them. This clonotype was seen many times. Sequencing was done on a sample of blood. The receptor's source is a man aged 50 to 59 with Graves' hyperthyroidism. J is TRBJ2-7 and V is TRBV29-1; D is perhaps TRBD2 (6 bases). CDR3: CSGSGEGYEQYF. Here the CDR3 DNA reads TGCAGCGGTAGCGGAGAAGGGTACGAGCAGTACTTC.